The 30 T cell receptor beta chains presented below share a single source sample, sequenced in a study of metastatic and nonmetastatic thyroid tumors. No treatment had been given to any patient before thyroid surgery. MiXCR reprocessed the PCR reads for TCRdb. The repertoire holds about 14,000 clones, with about 12% as singletons. Sequences were obtained from blood. These receptors were obtained from a female donor with papillary thyroid cancer or a benign thyroid nodule (not recorded which). Some clones in this sample may be carry-over from other donors' samples.

This clone has a count of ten or more. A much larger clone lies one base from this, so it may be a read error. The J gene is TRBJ1-6, the V gene TRBV11-1; D is uncertain. The CDR3 spans 17 residues. Per the germline V gene, CDR1 is SGHAT and CDR2 is FQDESV (reference sequence). V was trimmed by 6 bases and J by 7 bases, leaving 22 bases between them. CDR3 in DNA: TGTGCCAGCAGTCCACCCTTTACCGCAGTGGGGAATTCACCCCTCCACTTT. Encoded protein: CASSPPFTAVGNSPLHF.

The sample holds many counts of this clone. The V call is TRBV11-2, the J call TRBJ2-4; D perhaps matches TRBD1 (7 bases). CDR3 length: 18 residues. Germline CDR1 SGHAT, CDR2 FQNNGV. V dropped 6 bases and J dropped 3 bases, with 24 bases sitting between them. CDR3 region: CASSRRPNRGSGKNIQYF. CDR3 DNA: TGTGCCAGCAGTCGCCGCCCAAACAGGGGTAGCGGCAAAAACATTCAGTACTTC.

Points on this clone: At one boundary the junction diverges from the germline segment, which might be a read error. The J gene is TRBJ1-6, the V gene TRBV4-1, with D possibly being TRBD1 (6 bases). Germline values: CDR1 MGHRA, CDR2 YSYEKL. This CDR3 comprises 19 residues. CDR3 DNA sequence: TGCGCCAGCAGCCAAGAATGGGATAGGGGGAGGTCCTATGATTCACCCCTCCACTTT. Amino acids: CASSQEWDRGRSYDSPLHF.

There are many counts of this clone. The CDR3 DNA follows: TGTGCCACCAGCATGCGAAGTCCCCCAGATACGCAGTATTTT. Translated: CATSMRSPPDTQYF. J is TRBJ2-3 and V is TRBV15; D is unclear. The V gene's germline CDR1 is LNHNV and CDR2 YYDKDF (reference sequence). The V gene lost 4 bases and the J gene lost 4 bases, with 12 bases spanning the gap. This CDR3 region has 14 residues.

Comments on this clone: A much larger clone lies a single base off, so this may be a read error. The chain combines TRBV2 with TRBJ2-1; D unresolved. This CDR3 has 12 residues. V gave up 4 bases and J gave up 12 bases, with 13 bases separating them. Germline lookup yields CDR1 SNHLY and CDR2 FYNNEI. The CDR3 is CASSVNQMRQFF. The CDR3 region has the DNA TGTGCCAGCAGTGTCAACCAGATGAGGCAGTTCTTC.

This clone was counted only a few times. The chain has TRBV5-4 and TRBJ2-3; D not resolved. The length of the CDR3 is 15 residues. Between the trimmed V and J ends, which lost 0 bases and 0 bases, there was a span of 8 bases. Per germline, CDR1 SGHNT and CDR2 YYREEE (reference sequence). DNA for the CDR3: TGTGCCAGCAGCTTGGACGGACGGAGCACAGATACGCAGTATTTT. It codes for CASSLDGRSTDTQYF.

This clone was seen ten or more times. This sequence joins TRBV11-3 and TRBJ1-5; D is undetermined. The germline CDR1 and CDR2 sequences are SGHNT and YENEEA. The CDR3 covers 12 residues. V was trimmed by 5 bases and J by 5 bases, leaving 7 bases between them. CDR3 in amino acids: CASSLRYQPQHF. CDR3 nucleotides: TGTGCCAGCAGCCTCAGATATCAGCCCCAGCATTTT.

The chain combines TRBV2 with TRBJ2-7, with TRBD1 identical over 7 bases. This CDR3 is 15 amino acids long. Trimming at V came to 7 bases and at J to 9 bases, leaving 18 bases not matched to a gene. CDR1 is SNHLY, CDR2 FYNNEI, per germline. The CDR3 coding sequence is TGTGCCAGCATTGAGAGGGGGCGAAAAACCTCGTGGCAGTACTTC. Amino acid sequence: CASIERGRKTSWQYF.

This clone has only a few counts. Germline and junction disagree at one end, which may indicate a read error. The genes are TRBV6-1 and TRBJ2-1; D not certain. The CDR3 sequence is 13 residues long. The germline CDR1 and CDR2 sequences are MNHNS and SASEGT. This CDR3 is CANSEGHVDELFF. CDR3 sequence (DNA): TGTGCCAACAGTGAAGGGCATGTCGATGAGCTGTTCTTC.

This clone was observed many times. The chain combines TRBV3-1 with TRBJ2-2, with 9 bases matching TRBD2. The CDR3 runs 14 residues. V lost 7 bases to trimming and J lost 7 bases; unmatched junction nucleotides: 7. CDR1 LGHDT and CDR2 YNNKEL come from the germline V gene (reference sequence). The CDR3 spells CASTASGEVGELFF. CDR3 DNA sequence: TGTGCCAGCACGGCTAGCGGGGAGGTCGGGGAGCTGTTTTTT.

This clone was detected a few times. The genes are TRBV12-3 or TRBV12-4 and TRBJ2-1; 12 bases map to TRBD2. With 7 bases clipped from V and 3 bases from J, the junction kept 10 bases outside the gene matches. The CDR3 runs 17 residues. CDR3 loop: CASIFGLAGGGYNEQFF. For the CDR3, the DNA is TGTGCCAGCATCTTCGGCCTAGCGGGAGGGGGCTACAATGAGCAGTTCTTC.

This clone appeared many times. It may be a read error: a sequence one base away is much more abundant. J is TRBJ2-7 and V is TRBV5-1; D remains ambiguous. Looked up from germline, CDR1 is SGHRS and CDR2 is YFSETQ. The CDR3 is 14 amino acids. The CDR3 bases are TGCGCCAGCAGCTTGGAGGGTTTCACCTACGAGCAGTGCTTC. Its protein product is CASSLEGFTYEQCF.

The table lists this clone with many counts. At the DNA level, this CDR3 is encoded by other sequences in the same sample as well. The genes are TRBV7-3 and TRBJ2-2, with TRBD1 identical over 8 bases. V shed 4 bases, J shed 4 bases, and the junction held 2 bases outside the gene matches. The germline V gene has CDR1 SGHTA and CDR2 FQGTGA. The CDR3 has 14 amino acids. The CDR3 region is CASSSGTGTGELFF. The DNA of the CDR3 is TGTGCCAGCAGCTCGGGGACAGGCACCGGGGAGCTGTTTTTT.

Of note for this clone: Relative to the germline gene, one junction end is altered; a read error may explain this. This rearrangement joins TRBV20-1 to TRBJ2-6, with a weak D call TRBD1 (6 bases). In germline, CDR1 is DFQATT, CDR2 SNEGSKA (reference sequence). The CDR3 totals 14 residues. CDR3 residues: CRARDISGANVLTF. In nucleotides, the CDR3 is TGCAGGGCTAGGGACATATCGGGGGCCAACGTCCTGACTTTC.

This clone was counted many times. The V gene is TRBV12-3 or TRBV12-4, the J gene TRBJ1-4; 7 bases match TRBD1. The CDR3 has 14 residues. V dropped 6 bases and J dropped 3; count of bases not matched to a gene: 4. CDR3 amino acids: CASRLGTANEKLFF. CDR3 DNA: TGTGCCAGCAGGCTCGGGACAGCTAATGAAAAACTGTTTTTT.

The chain has TRBV5-1 and TRBJ1-1; the D gene is possibly TRBD1 (6 bases). Looked up from germline, CDR1 is SGHRS and CDR2 is YFSETQ. The CDR3 loop spans 15 amino acids. The V and J ends lost 4 bases and 4 bases respectively, with 17 bases between them. The CDR3 DNA sequence: TGCGCCAGCAGCATCCGCAGGGGCCTGACCACTGAAGCTTTCTTT. The encoded protein is CASSIRRGLTTEAFF.

In this sample, this clone turned up many times. The rearrangement links TRBV19 to TRBJ1-2; 7 bases are a match to TRBD1. With V trimmed by 7 bases and J by 2 bases, 10 bases remained unmatched. In germline, CDR1 is LNHDA, CDR2 SQIVND (reference sequence). The CDR3 spans 15 residues. CDR3 sequence: CASTTKGQTNYGYTF. As DNA, the CDR3 is TGTGCCAGTACAACAAAGGGACAGACAAACTATGGCTACACCTTC.

This clone was seen many times. The chain uses TRBV11-2 and TRBJ2-1, with 7 positions matching TRBD2. CDR1 is SGHAT and CDR2 is FQNNGV in the germline V gene. The CDR3 is 15 residues long. With 5 bases clipped from V and 3 bases from J, the junction kept 7 bases outside the gene matches. CDR3 region: CASSQSSGFYNEQFF. In DNA form, the CDR3 reads TGTGCCAGCAGCCAGTCTAGCGGTTTCTACAATGAGCAGTTCTTC.

In its sample, this clone was seen many times. The V gene is TRBV6-1, the J gene TRBJ1-5; D may be TRBD1 (6 bases). The CDR3 covers 12 residues. Germline V gene data show CDR1 as MNHNS and CDR2 as SASEGT. The V gene lost 8 bases and the J gene lost 7 bases, with 12 bases spanning the gap. The CDR3 bases are TGTGCCAGCGGGAGGGGGGGGCAGCCCCAGCATTTT. It translates to CASGRGGQPQHF.

This clone was observed a few times. The chain couples TRBV6-5 to TRBJ1-2, with 8 bases matching TRBD1. The length of the CDR3 is 14 residues. From germline, CDR1 is MNHEY and CDR2 SVGAGI. Trimming cost V 4 bases and J 7 bases; bases outside gene matches: 8. CDR3 in DNA: TGTGCCAGCAGTTTAGCAGGGGGCGGTAGTGGCTACACCTTC. This sequence encodes CASSLAGGGSGYTF.

This clone has ten or more counts. The genes are TRBV30 and TRBJ2-2; 8 nucleotides match TRBD1. The CDR3 extends over 13 amino acids. Germline loops: CDR1 GTSNPN, CDR2 SVGIG (reference sequence). The V and J ends lost 4 bases and 7 bases, in that order; junction bases with no gene match: 5. This CDR3 is CAWNQGAIGELFF. The CDR3 DNA reads as TGTGCCTGGAACCAGGGGGCAATCGGGGAGCTGTTTTTT.

Many counts were recorded for this clone. The chain uses TRBV29-1 and TRBJ2-1; D is unresolved. This CDR3 has 14 amino acids. CDR1 is SQVTM, CDR2 ANQGSEA, per germline. CDR3 region: CSLEEAPSYNEQFF. CDR3 bases: TGCAGTCTCGAGGAAGCGCCGTCCTACAATGAGCAGTTCTTC.

Within the sample, this clone is medium-sized. V and J are TRBV6-6 and TRBJ2-3; TRBD2 agrees at 8 bases. The germline V gene has CDR1 MNHNY and CDR2 SVGAGI (reference sequence). With V trimmed by 4 bases and J by 2 bases, 11 bases remained unmatched. The length of the CDR3 is 17 residues. CDR3 loop: CASSSHAAGGYTDTQYF. CDR3 bases: TGTGCCAGCAGTTCTCATGCGGCGGGAGGATACACAGATACGCAGTATTTT.

This clone has at least ten counts. V and J are TRBV2 and TRBJ2-1; 11 nucleotides match TRBD2. There are 14 residues in the CDR3. J gave up 6 bases and V 7 bases, and 5 bases lay outside the gene matches. Germline CDR1 SNHLY, CDR2 FYNNEI. The CDR3 nucleotides are TGTGCCAGCAAGCGACTAGCGGGGATCAATGAGCAGTTCTTC. Translating it yields CASKRLAGINEQFF.

The rearrangement links TRBV5-4 to TRBJ2-2; perhaps D is TRBD1 or TRBD2 (5 bases each). The CDR3 contains 16 residues. Germline V gives CDR1 SGHNT, CDR2 YYREEE (reference sequence). The V and J ends lost 4 bases and 7 bases respectively, with 20 bases between them. Here the CDR3 DNA reads TGTGCCAGCAGCACGCCGGGACGGAATCTTGGCGGGGAGCTGTTTTTT. Amino acids: CASSTPGRNLGGELFF. Looking up the rest from reference TRBV5-4 and TRBJ2-2 gives the full variable domain: ETGVTQSPTHLIKTRGQQVTLRCSSQSGHNTVSWYQQALGQGPQFIFQYYREEENGRGNFPPRFSGLQFPNYSSELNVNALELDDSALYLCASSTPGRNLGGELFFGEGSRLTVL.

This clone was seen repeatedly, ten times or more. The chain links TRBV20-1 to TRBJ2-3, with 12 bases aligning to TRBD2. The CDR3 is 16 amino acids. The V gene end was trimmed by 5 bases and the J gene end by 4 bases; junction bases not matched to a gene: 10. CDR1 is DFQATT and CDR2 is SNEGSKA in the germline V gene (reference sequence). CDR3 region: CSAQVPLAGGSDTQYF. The CDR3 coding sequence is TGCAGTGCTCAAGTACCACTAGCGGGAGGATCAGATACGCAGTATTTT.

This clone was seen ten or more times. V usage is TRBV20-1 and J usage is TRBJ2-5; maybe TRBD2 (6 bases). The V gene lost 6 bases and the J gene lost 5 bases, with 25 bases spanning the gap. Looked up from germline, CDR1 is DFQATT and CDR2 is SNEGSKA (reference sequence). The CDR3 loop spans 16 amino acids. Here the CDR3 DNA reads TGCAGTGCCCGTATTCAGGGTGCGGGGATTGGGGAGACCCAGTACTTC. This codes for CSARIQGAGIGETQYF.

In its sample, this clone is medium-sized (0.01 to 0.1%). The chain recombines TRBV6-1 with TRBJ2-3; D gene unclear. The CDR3 has 15 residues. Per germline, CDR1 MNHNS and CDR2 SASEGT. Between the trimmed V and J ends, which lost 3 bases and 2 bases, there was a span of 12 bases. Here the CDR3 DNA reads TGTGCCAGCAGTGAGCTTAGGGCCAACACAGATACGCAGTATTTT. This sequence encodes CASSELRANTDTQYF.

By proportion, this clone is medium-sized. The chain links TRBV6-4 to TRBJ2-3; 12 nucleotides match TRBD2. With V trimmed by 5 bases and J by 4 bases, 7 bases remained unmatched. The CDR3 extends over 16 amino acids. Germline V CDR1 and CDR2: MRHNA, SNTAGT. The DNA for the CDR3 is TGTGCCAGCAGTAGCTCTAGCGGGGGGGCACCAGATACGCAGTATTTT. Its translation is CASSSSSGGAPDTQYF.

This clone showed up just a few times. V is TRBV28 and J is TRBJ1-2; D not certain. The CDR3 runs 14 residues. CDR1 MDHEN and CDR2 SYDVKM come from the germline V gene. The ends were cut back, 5 bases at V and 8 bases at J, with 18 bases in the middle. The CDR3 reads CASSPWQAVGGYTF. As DNA, the CDR3 is TGTGCCAGCAGTCCCTGGCAGGCCGTGGGCGGCTACACCTTC.